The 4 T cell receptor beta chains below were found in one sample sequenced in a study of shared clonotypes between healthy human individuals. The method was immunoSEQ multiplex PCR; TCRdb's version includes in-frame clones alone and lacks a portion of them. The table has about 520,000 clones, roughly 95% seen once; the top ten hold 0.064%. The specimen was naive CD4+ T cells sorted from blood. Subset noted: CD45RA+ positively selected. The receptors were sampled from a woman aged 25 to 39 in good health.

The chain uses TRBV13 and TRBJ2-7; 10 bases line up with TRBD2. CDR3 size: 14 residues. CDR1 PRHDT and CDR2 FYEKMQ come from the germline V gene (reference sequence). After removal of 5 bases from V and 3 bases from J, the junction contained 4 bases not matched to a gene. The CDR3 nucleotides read TGTGCCAGCAGCCGAGCGGGAGGGGACTACGAGCAGTACTTC. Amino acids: CASSRAGGDYEQYF.

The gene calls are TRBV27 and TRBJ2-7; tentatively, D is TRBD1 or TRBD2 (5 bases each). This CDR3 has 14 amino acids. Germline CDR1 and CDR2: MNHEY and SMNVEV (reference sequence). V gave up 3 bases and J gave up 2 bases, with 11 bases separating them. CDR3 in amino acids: CASSFSPGPYEQYF. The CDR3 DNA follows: TGTGCCAGCAGTTTCTCCCCGGGACCCTACGAGCAGTACTTC.

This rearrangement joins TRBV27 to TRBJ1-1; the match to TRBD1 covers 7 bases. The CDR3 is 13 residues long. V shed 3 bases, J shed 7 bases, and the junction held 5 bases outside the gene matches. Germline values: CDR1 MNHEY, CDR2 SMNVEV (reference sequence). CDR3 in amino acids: CASSFQQGIEAFF. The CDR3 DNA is TGTGCCAGCAGTTTTCAACAGGGGATTGAAGCTTTCTTT.

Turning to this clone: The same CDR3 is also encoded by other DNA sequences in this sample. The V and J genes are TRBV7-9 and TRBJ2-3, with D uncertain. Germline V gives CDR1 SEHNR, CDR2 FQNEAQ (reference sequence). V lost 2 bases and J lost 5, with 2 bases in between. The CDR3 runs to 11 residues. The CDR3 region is CASSLRDTQYF. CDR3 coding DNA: TGTGCCAGCAGCTTACGAGATACGCAGTATTTT.